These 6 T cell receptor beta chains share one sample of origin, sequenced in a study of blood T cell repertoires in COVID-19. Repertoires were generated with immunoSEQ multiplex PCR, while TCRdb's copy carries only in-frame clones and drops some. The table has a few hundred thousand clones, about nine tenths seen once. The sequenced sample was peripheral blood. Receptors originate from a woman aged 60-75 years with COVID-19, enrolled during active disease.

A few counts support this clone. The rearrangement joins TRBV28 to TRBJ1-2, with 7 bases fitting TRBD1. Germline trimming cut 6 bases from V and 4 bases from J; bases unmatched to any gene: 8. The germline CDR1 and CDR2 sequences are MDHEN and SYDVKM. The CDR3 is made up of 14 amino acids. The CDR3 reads CASRSSGTVYGYTF. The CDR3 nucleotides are TGTGCCAGCAGATCCTCCGGGACAGTCTATGGCTACACCTTC.

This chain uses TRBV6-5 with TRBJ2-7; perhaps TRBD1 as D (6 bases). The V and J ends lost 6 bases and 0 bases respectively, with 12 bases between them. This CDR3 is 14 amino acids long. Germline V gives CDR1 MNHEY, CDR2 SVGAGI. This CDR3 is CASRGGQSSYEQYF. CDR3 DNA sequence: TGTGCCAGCAGGGGCGGACAGAGCTCCTACGAGCAGTACTTC.

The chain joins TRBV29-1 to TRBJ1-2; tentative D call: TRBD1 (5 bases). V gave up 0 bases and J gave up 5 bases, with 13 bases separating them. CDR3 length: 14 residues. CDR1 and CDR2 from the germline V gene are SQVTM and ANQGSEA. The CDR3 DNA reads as TGCAGCGTTGAAGACCTCCAGGGTTTGTATGGCTACACCTTC. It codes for CSVEDLQGLYGYTF.

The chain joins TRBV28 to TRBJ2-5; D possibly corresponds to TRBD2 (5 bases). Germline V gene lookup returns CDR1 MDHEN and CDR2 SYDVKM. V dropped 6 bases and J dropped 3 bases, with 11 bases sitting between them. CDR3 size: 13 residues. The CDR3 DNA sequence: TGTGCCAGCAGACCGCGGGTTGAAGAGACCCAGTACTTC. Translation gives CASRPRVEETQYF.

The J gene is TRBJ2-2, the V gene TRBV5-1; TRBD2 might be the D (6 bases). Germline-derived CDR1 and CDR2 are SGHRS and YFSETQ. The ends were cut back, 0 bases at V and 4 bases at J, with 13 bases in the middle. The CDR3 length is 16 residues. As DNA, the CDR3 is TGCGCCAGCAGCTTGGCCGGGGGTTATCGCACCGGGGAGCTGTTTTTT. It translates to CASSLAGGYRTGELFF.

The CDR3 DNA reads TGTGCCAGCAGCTCCCCAACAGGAAACACTGAAGCTTTCTTT. It yields the protein CASSSPTGNTEAFF. The chain couples TRBV5-4 to TRBJ1-1; a possible D gene is TRBD1 (5 bases). The CDR3 is 14 amino acids. The V gene's germline CDR1 is SGHNT and CDR2 YYREEE (reference sequence). Trimming cost V 3 bases and J 2 bases, with 11 bases left between them.